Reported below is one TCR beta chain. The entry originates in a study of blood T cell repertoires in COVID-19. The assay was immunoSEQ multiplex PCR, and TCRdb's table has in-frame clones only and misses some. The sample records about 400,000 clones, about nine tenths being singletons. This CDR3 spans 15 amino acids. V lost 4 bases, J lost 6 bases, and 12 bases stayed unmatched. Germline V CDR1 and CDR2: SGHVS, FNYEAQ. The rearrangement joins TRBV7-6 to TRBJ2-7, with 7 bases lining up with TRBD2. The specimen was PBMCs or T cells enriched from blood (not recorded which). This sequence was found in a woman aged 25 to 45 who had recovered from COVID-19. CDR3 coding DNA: TGTGCCAGCAGCTCTCCGGGGGGTCCGTCGGGCGAGCAGTACTTC. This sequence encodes CASSSPGGPSGEQYF.